The clone carrying this T cell receptor beta chain was recorded many times. Its antigen is currently unknown. Semi-nested PCR with Nested Universal Primer A followed constant-region reverse priming of full-length variable regions. A single record per CDR3 protein comes from TCRdb applying MiXCR to the 5' RACE reads. The data hold some 64,000 distinct CDR3 sequences, with around a fifth observed a single time. Losses at the gene ends were 6 bases for V and 2 bases for J; bases not matched to a gene: 7. There are 15 residues in the CDR3. Broader study findings: Tumor-infiltrating Treg TCR alpha and beta sequences overlapped most with tumor naive CD4+ T cells, then blood naive. Whole repertoires were not studied in the larger cohort, only one V-J beta rearrangement.

The genes are TRBV12-3 or TRBV12-4 and TRBJ2-3; 8 nucleotides match TRBD2. Sample: memory CD4+ T cells sorted from a lymph node. Subset of the sample: memory CD4+ T cells, CD4+CD45RO+CD25-. The clonotype was recovered from a female donor with breast cancer. The CDR3 nucleotides are TGTGCCAGCAGCGTCGGACTAGCCCCCACAGATACGCAGTATTTT. Translation: CASSVGLAPTDTQYF.